The rows below give T cell receptor beta chains drawn from one sample of a study of PD-1 blockade in mismatch repair-deficient tumors. TCRdb's table, derived via immunoSEQ multiplex PCR, lists solely in-frame clones and lacks some. Of around 49,000 clones in the sample, roughly 82% were seen once. Material: PBMCs, obtained before pembrolizumab treatment. These receptors all come from an adult with mismatch repair-deficient cancer. CDR3s leave out the opening cysteine and the closing phenylalanine or tryptophan. The order of the fields is V gene, J gene, CDR3 protein.

v_gene: TRBV5-1; j_gene: TRBJ2-1; CDR3aa: ASSLAVGGRALNEQF
v_gene: TRBV5-6; j_gene: TRBJ2-3; CDR3aa: ASSLRFSGVWADTQY
v_gene: TRBV5-5; j_gene: TRBJ1-5; CDR3aa: ASSPLPGQGDQPQH
v_gene: TRBV6-1; j_gene: TRBJ2-4; CDR3aa: ASRTFTENIQY
v_gene: TRBV5-1; j_gene: TRBJ1-1; CDR3aa: ASSLGSEAF
v_gene: TRBV4-1; j_gene: TRBJ2-1; CDR3aa: ASSQTSAGKNKNEQF
v_gene: TRBV7-9; j_gene: TRBJ1-5; CDR3aa: ASSLEFDQPQH
v_gene: TRBV6-6; j_gene: TRBJ1-2; CDR3aa: ASSPPGRDGYT
v_gene: TRBV11-2; j_gene: TRBJ2-3; CDR3aa: ASSFSHRGRGTDTQY
v_gene: TRBV7-3; j_gene: TRBJ2-3; CDR3aa: ASSYTGRPTDTQY
v_gene: TRBV19; j_gene: TRBJ1-1; CDR3aa: ASSFSSSWNTEAF
v_gene: TRBV5-1; j_gene: TRBJ1-3; CDR3aa: ASSLAPAGNTIY
v_gene: TRBV19; j_gene: TRBJ1-5; CDR3aa: ASGTEYSNQPQH
v_gene: TRBV18; j_gene: TRBJ1-3; CDR3aa: ASSQNGPLGEAGNTIY
v_gene: TRBV11-3; j_gene: TRBJ1-1; CDR3aa: ASSENTEAF
v_gene: TRBV27; j_gene: TRBJ2-7; CDR3aa: ASSLKGQGRPDEQY
v_gene: TRBV6-6; j_gene: TRBJ2-1; CDR3aa: ASSSQGGLQGGEQF
v_gene: TRBV6-5; j_gene: TRBJ1-2; CDR3aa: ASSLTVTNYT
v_gene: TRBV7-2; j_gene: TRBJ2-7; CDR3aa: ASSPGLALTYEQY
v_gene: TRBV10-3; j_gene: TRBJ1-5; CDR3aa: AISDPPNQPQH
v_gene: TRBV14; j_gene: TRBJ2-1; CDR3aa: ASSHRPGLRTSNEQF
v_gene: TRBV7-9; j_gene: TRBJ2-7; CDR3aa: ASQGAYEQY
v_gene: TRBV6-1; j_gene: TRBJ2-1; CDR3aa: ASSELQYNEQF
v_gene: TRBV5-8; j_gene: TRBJ2-1; CDR3aa: ASSFGSGPYNEQF
v_gene: TRBV7-3; j_gene: TRBJ2-2; CDR3aa: ASSLLPPGNTGELF
v_gene: TRBV18; j_gene: TRBJ2-5; CDR3aa: ASSPPEMRETQY
v_gene: TRBV28; j_gene: TRBJ1-5; CDR3aa: ASSDARGNQPQH
v_gene: TRBV19; j_gene: TRBJ1-5; CDR3aa: ASSMGGGKAYQPQH
v_gene: TRBV6-5; j_gene: TRBJ1-1; CDR3aa: ASSPRLLNTEAF
v_gene: TRBV27; j_gene: TRBJ1-1; CDR3aa: ASSPFPTGTLNTEAF
v_gene: TRBV4-2; j_gene: TRBJ2-3; CDR3aa: ASSQGLAGGKDTQY
v_gene: TRBV27; j_gene: TRBJ2-3; CDR3aa: ASSLWGGDRGTDTQY
v_gene: TRBV25-1; j_gene: TRBJ1-2; CDR3aa: AVNRGGGYGYT
v_gene: TRBV28; j_gene: TRBJ2-3; CDR3aa: ASTPGQSTDTQY
v_gene: TRBV11-2; j_gene: TRBJ1-1; CDR3aa: ASSLGWNTEAF
v_gene: TRBV6-1; j_gene: TRBJ2-1; CDR3aa: ASREAGTGGRGNEQF
v_gene: TRBV7-9; j_gene: TRBJ1-2; CDR3aa: ASSFGTGSYT
v_gene: TRBV11-3; j_gene: TRBJ2-4; CDR3aa: ASSFNLAKNIQY
v_gene: TRBV19; j_gene: TRBJ2-5; CDR3aa: ASSISRADRFGETQY
v_gene: TRBV4-2; j_gene: TRBJ2-5; CDR3aa: ASSPILAKETQY
v_gene: TRBV7-2; j_gene: TRBJ2-4; CDR3aa: ASREQGTLAKNIQY
v_gene: TRBV7-2; j_gene: TRBJ2-5; CDR3aa: ASRFGVQETQY